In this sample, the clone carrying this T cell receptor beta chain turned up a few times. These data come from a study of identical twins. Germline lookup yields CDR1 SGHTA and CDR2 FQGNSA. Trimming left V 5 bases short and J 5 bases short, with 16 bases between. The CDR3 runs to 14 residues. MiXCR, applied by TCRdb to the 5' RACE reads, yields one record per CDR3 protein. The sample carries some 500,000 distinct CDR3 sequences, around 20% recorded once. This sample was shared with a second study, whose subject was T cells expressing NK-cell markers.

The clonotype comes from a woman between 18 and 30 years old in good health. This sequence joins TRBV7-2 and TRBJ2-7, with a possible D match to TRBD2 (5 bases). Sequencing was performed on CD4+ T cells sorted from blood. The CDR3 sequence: CASSPGWGANEQYF. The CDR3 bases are TGTGCCAGCAGCCCCGGTTGGGGAGCCAACGAGCAGTACTTC.